The 9 T cell receptor beta chains given below trace back to one sample, sequenced in a study of cytomegalovirus exposure and HLA in healthy donors. The method was immunoSEQ multiplex PCR; TCRdb's version includes in-frame clones alone and lacks a portion of them. The sample comprises about 250,000 clones, more than 75% of which are singletons, and more than 10% rests with the top ten. The sample was PBMCs. These receptors originate from a man younger than 30 in good health and CMV-seropositive.

V gene TRBV29-1 combines with J gene TRBJ2-1; the D is unclear. Germline lookup yields CDR1 SQVTM and CDR2 ANQGSEA. Trimming shortened V by 4 bases and J by 8 bases, and 3 bases separated the two germline ends. CDR3 length: 9 residues. This CDR3 reads CSVAHEQFF. For the CDR3, the DNA is TGCAGCGTTGCACATGAGCAGTTCTTC.

CDR3 protein: CASSGGQGATNEKLFF. In DNA, the CDR3 is TGCGCCAGCAGCGGAGGACAGGGCGCAACTAATGAAAAACTGTTTTTT. The V and J genes are TRBV5-1 and TRBJ1-4; TRBD1 matches 8 bases. The CDR3 consists of 16 residues. Trimming removed 4 bases from V and 0 bases from J; junction bases left unmatched: 5. CDR1 and CDR2 (germline): SGHRS, YFSETQ.

In DNA form, the CDR3 reads TGTGCCAGCAGTGAATCCAGACTGGGTGAGCAGTTCTTC. Translated: CASSESRLGEQFF. The rearrangement uses TRBV25-1 and TRBJ2-1; no clear D. The V end lost 1 base, the J end lost 9 bases, and 10 bases lay between the germline ends. The CDR3 consists of 13 residues. In germline, CDR1 is MGHDK, CDR2 SYGVNS.

DNA for the CDR3: TGTGCCTGGAGTACGGGGCTCAGGGAAAAACTGTTTTTT. Its translation: CAWSTGLREKLFF. The chain has TRBV30 and TRBJ1-4; D might be TRBD1 (5 bases). V lost 2 bases and J lost 8, with 12 bases in between. The CDR3 runs to 13 residues. Per germline, CDR1 GTSNPN and CDR2 SVGIG (reference sequence).

V gene TRBV5-1 combines with J gene TRBJ2-5; 7 bases fit TRBD2. The junction had 9 bases not matched to a gene; V was cut back by 4 bases and J by 0 bases. The CDR3 is 16 amino acids. Germline CDR1 reads SGHRS; CDR2 reads YFSETQ. Written as DNA, the CDR3 is TGCGCCAGCAGCACTCGGGGTAGCGGGTACCAAGAGACCCAGTACTTC. It encodes CASSTRGSGYQETQYF. Complete variable domain (other parts from reference TRBV5-1 and TRBJ2-5): KAGVTQTPRYLIKTRGQQVTLSCSPISGHRSVSWYQQTPGQGLQFLFEYFSETQRNKGNFPGRFSGRQFSNSRSEMNVSTLELGDSALYLCASSTRGSGYQETQYFGPGTRLLVL.

The gene calls are TRBV7-6 and TRBJ2-7; no clear D. With 5 bases removed from V and 6 bases from J, the gap between germline ends came to 23 bases. This CDR3 contains 16 residues. Germline loops: CDR1 SGHVS, CDR2 FNYEAQ. The CDR3 is CASSGWQARFLGEQYF. CDR3 DNA sequence: TGTGCCAGCAGCGGGTGGCAGGCACGGTTCTTGGGCGAGCAGTACTTC.

The chain employs TRBV27 and TRBJ2-7; D is unresolved. Germline assignment: CDR1 MNHEY and CDR2 SMNVEV (reference sequence). Trimming shortened V by 2 bases and J by 4 bases, and 18 bases separated the two germline ends. The CDR3 is made up of 16 amino acids. This CDR3 is CASSLRHRLLLYEQYF. The CDR3, as DNA: TGTGCCAGCAGTTTAAGACACCGGCTTCTCTTATACGAGCAGTACTTC.

The V call is TRBV2, the J call TRBJ2-2; D might be TRBD1 (6 bases). Trimming left V 8 bases short and J 0 bases short, with 13 bases between. The CDR3 runs to 15 residues. CDR1 and CDR2 (germline): SNHLY, FYNNEI. The CDR3 reads CASRIQGANTGELFF. The CDR3 DNA is TGTGCCAGCCGAATACAGGGCGCGAACACCGGGGAGCTGTTTTTT. Supplemented by reference TRBV2 and TRBJ2-2, the full variable domain reads EPEVTQTPSHQVTQMGQEVILRCVPISNHLYFYWYRQILGQKVEFLVSFYNNEISEKSEIFDDQFSVERPDGSNFTLKIRSTKLEDSAMYFCASRIQGANTGELFFGEGSRLTVL.

This clone was detected only a few times. This chain connects TRBV6-5 to TRBJ1-1; D remains ambiguous. Germline CDR1 is MNHEY and CDR2 is SVGAGI. V shed 6 bases and J shed 0 bases, with 5 bases lying between them. CDR3 length equals 12 residues. The CDR3 bases are TGTGCCAGCAGGAGCATGAACACTGAAGCTTTCTTT. Residues: CASRSMNTEAFF.